This TCR beta chain was captured in a study of blood T cell repertoires in COVID-19. Overall study: Sites across the United States, Italy and Spain contributed samples from acute and convalescent COVID-19. The analysed material was cDNA or gDNA that came from T cells, B-cell-depleted T cells, or PBMCs.

Source study methods: Reference gene primer amplification yielded estimated nucleated cell counts. The method was immunoSEQ multiplex PCR; TCRdb's version includes in-frame clones alone and lacks a portion of them. D and trimming were read from the DNA, whereas the V and J calls and clone size are those reported in that table. The profile covers about 280,000 clones, with 65% to 90% appearing a single time and roughly 5.3% taken by the ten largest. This CDR3 is built from 14 residues. In germline, CDR1 is SGHTA, CDR2 FQGNSA. The ends were cut back, 2 bases at V and 6 bases at J, with 13 bases in the middle.

V and J are TRBV7-2 and TRBJ1-2; tentatively, D is TRBD1 (6 bases). This clonotype was sampled from a man between 45 and 60 years old with active or convalescent COVID-19. The specimen sequenced was peripheral blood. The CDR3 DNA sequence: TGTGCCAGCAGCTTACAGGCGGCAGGGGATGGCTACACCTTC. Its translation: CASSLQAAGDGYTF.